What follows describes a single T cell receptor (beta chain). TCRdb passed the 5' RACE reads through MiXCR, listing each CDR3 protein once. The sample includes about 530,000 distinct CDR3 sequences, 13% to 15% of them seen just once. The record originates from a study of identical twins. Trimming took off 0 bases at V and 2 bases at J, with 6 bases between the two ends. This CDR3 comprises 14 residues. Looked up from germline, CDR1 is KGHSH and CDR2 is LQKENI. These same data were also listed under a study on yellow fever vaccine responses in identical twins.

The TCR sequence derives from a woman aged 18-29 years in good health. Sequencing was carried out using CD4+ T cells sorted from blood. The J gene is TRBJ2-3, the V gene TRBV18; D gene uncertain. CDR3 bases: TGTGCCAGCTCACCACCGGTACCCACAGATACGCAGTATTTT. Amino acids: CASSPPVPTDTQYF.